This TCR beta chain was identified in a study of blood T cells in healthy people across ages. The sample holds a few counts of this clonotype. A second PCR of 7 to 11 cycles used a sample-barcoded 5' primer and a J-beta primer mix. TCRdb recomputed calls from the 5' RACE reads with MiXCR, one row per CDR3 protein. The sample consists of hundreds of thousands of distinct CDR3 sequences, around 21% of them appearing once. The ends were cut back, 4 bases at V and 4 bases at J, with 16 bases in the middle. Germline CDR1 is DFQATT and CDR2 is SNEGSKA (reference sequence). The CDR3 is 14 amino acids. The clonotype originates from a man between 70 and 80 years old in good health. The sample taken for sequencing was blood. The gene calls are TRBV20-1 and TRBJ2-5; no firm D call. CDR3 in amino acids: CSANRAAILETQYF. The DNA for the CDR3 is TGCAGTGCTAACCGGGCCGCCATTCTAGAGACCCAGTACTTC.